These T cell receptor beta chains were read from a single sample in a study of T cells in Graves' hyperthyroidism and ophthalmopathy. MiXCR, applied by TCRdb to the multiplex PCR reads, yields one record per CDR3 protein. The sample yields about 560,000 distinct CDR3 sequences, 16% seen once. The sample was blood. The receptors were gathered from a woman aged 18-29 years with Graves' hyperthyroidism. Both conserved end residues are trimmed from each CDR3. Some rows have no size entry. The others give once, few or many, or a class for an expanded clone.

TRBJ2-3	TRBV5-8	NA	ASSLVTVDTQY
TRBJ1-1	TRBV10-3	few	AISRDRQDAF
TRBJ1-3	TRBV6-1	NA	ASKMQGAGNTIY
TRBJ2-7	TRBV7-8	many	ASSRNPTRSSEQY
TRBJ2-3	TRBV5-1	many	ASSSRLAGESTDTQY
TRBJ2-1	TRBV11-2	few	ASSPGGLGANEQF
TRBJ2-1	TRBV28	few	AIGFSRKYNEQF
TRBJ2-2	TRBV5-1	NA	ASSRSTANTGELF
TRBJ2-1	TRBV20-1	many	SARSGTSYNEQF
TRBJ1-3	TRBV12-3/TRBV12-4	few	ASSPPRTGNTIY
TRBJ1-2	TRBV30	NA	AANRETPYGYT
TRBJ2-5	TRBV6-2/TRBV6-3	many	ASSPLGRQAETQY
TRBJ2-7	TRBV5-1	NA	ASSPTSTGTYEQY
TRBJ1-2	TRBV28	few	ASSELPQSGGYT
TRBJ2-1	TRBV20-1	many	SATQDTYNEQF
TRBJ2-7	TRBV7-2	many	ASYWGPSGVMAGQY
TRBJ2-7	TRBV28	NA	ASTLKQGPFSYEQY
TRBJ1-2	TRBV4-3	few	ASSQDKGARGYT
TRBJ1-2	TRBV20-1	many	SARQMGLENYGYT
TRBJ2-3	TRBV29-1	NA	SVEEGQGRKTDTQY
TRBJ2-5	TRBV7-9	NA	ASSFFQETQY
TRBJ2-2	TRBV28	few	ASSILAGGGGELF
TRBJ2-2	TRBV20-1	many	SARVGLALNTGELF
TRBJ1-2	TRBV30	NA	AWTPWTGSGYT
TRBJ1-5	TRBV5-1	NA	ASSPGDTLRNQPQH
TRBJ2-7	TRBV20-1	NA	SASEGLTYEQY
TRBJ2-1	TRBV10-1	few	ASSPQVTGVNEQF
TRBJ2-5	TRBV7-9	NA	ASSQASRVPRETQY
TRBJ1-5	TRBV29-1	NA	SARLQGQAPQH
TRBJ2-1	TRBV19	few	ASSFQAGLKYNEQF
TRBJ2-3	TRBV12-3/TRBV12-4	many	ASSFNTDTQY
TRBJ2-1	TRBV6-5	few	ASTFGGLAGAEQF
TRBJ2-5	TRBV18	many	ASSPGLGAVGETQY
TRBJ1-2	TRBV12-3/TRBV12-4	NA	TSSSFGKGEYGYT
TRBJ2-1	TRBV6-1	few	ASSEGGGPYNEQF
TRBJ1-1	TRBV10-1	medium-sized	ASSEWTSGTEAF
TRBJ2-1	TRBV28	few	ASSSYRTGGASSYNEQF
TRBJ2-7	TRBV6-1	once	ASSESLTPNEQY
TRBJ2-5	TRBV7-9	many	ASSPGLAVETQY
TRBJ1-1	TRBV7-2	NA	ASSVQRRLMNTEAF
TRBJ2-5	TRBV28	once	ASSLDYDGGETQY
TRBJ1-2	TRBV28	few	ASSLDNLGDRGGYT
TRBJ2-7	TRBV5-1	many	ASAPGTEIDNGQY
TRBJ2-3	TRBV5-1	many	ASSLETGPDTQY
TRBJ1-1	TRBV20-1	many	SARESPMNTEAF
TRBJ1-1	TRBV18	NA	ASSPRRGLNTEAF
TRBJ2-1	TRBV7-9	many	ASSLEVNRNEQF
TRBJ2-5	TRBV7-8	once	ASSLMAAGGILGKTQY
TRBJ2-1	TRBV28	many	ASSLPGLAGYEQF
TRBJ1-1	TRBV13	few	ASSLGGRRGSNAEAF
TRBJ1-4	TRBV6-2/TRBV6-3	few	ASSPAFFTNEKLF
TRBJ2-2	TRBV24-1	NA	ATSDHFANTGELF
TRBJ1-5	TRBV20-1	NA	SARTGNNNQPQH